This section outlines one TCR beta chain sequence together with its context. Its antigen is not known. The method was immunoSEQ multiplex PCR; TCRdb's version includes in-frame clones alone and lacks a portion of them. In the table there are roughly 380,000 clones, 85% to 90% of which are singletons. The sample belongs to a study of Ad26.COV2.S vaccination and SARS-CoV-2 variants. Treatment here: roughly 20 received Ad26.COV2.S at low or high dose, single or two shots; a few received placebo; per-sample allocation not given. Following the first vaccine or placebo injection, samples were taken on day 63. Adults aged 18-55 years in Boston included the donor. In the vaccine, an Ad26 vector expressed the SARS-CoV-2 spike of the Wuhan strain. CDR1 and CDR2 from the germline V gene are LNHDA and SQIVND (reference sequence). The CDR3 runs 11 residues. Trimming left V 5 bases short and J 4 bases short, with 4 bases between.

Study-level results: Vaccinees and placebo recipients showed similar non-spike TCR breadth.

The clonotype comes from a person aged 18-60 years who received the Ad26.COV2.S COVID-19 vaccine or a placebo. The chain uses TRBV19 and TRBJ2-3; no definite D call. The sample was peripheral blood, taken in a trial of Ad26.COV2.S vaccine versus placebo. The CDR3 region is CASSRADTQYF. Here the CDR3 DNA reads TGTGCCAGTAGTCGGGCAGATACGCAGTATTTT.